This TCR beta chain was identified during a study of shared clonotypes between healthy human individuals. Turning to the study itself: Plates per donor: three CD4 naive, three CD4 memory, two CD8 naive, one CD8 memory. General study points: Shared clonotypes: roughly 4.7% naive CD4, roughly 4% naive CD8, less than 2.5% memory CD4, under 0.45% memory CD8.

Only CD45RO-negative cells positively selected for CCR7 counted as naive CD8 cells, so terminally differentiated effector memory CD45RA+ cells were excluded. Germline CDR1 is MDHEN and CDR2 is SYDVKM. This CDR3 has 17 residues. V shed 6 bases, J shed 3 bases, and the junction held 6 bases outside the gene matches. On this clone itself: Its antigen is not identified.

Original analysis: ImmunoSEQ supplied junction-only sequences lacking quality scores, so filtering was different. Clones were sequenced by immunoSEQ multiplex PCR, and TCRdb holds only the in-frame ones, with some missing. V, J and clone size were drawn from that table, and D and trimming were deduced from the DNA. The table has around 1,900,000 clones, 93% seen once. The material sequenced was naive CD8+ T cells from PBMCs. The rearrangement links TRBV28 to TRBJ2-1; 15 positions match TRBD2. This receptor was identified in a man aged 18 to 30 in good health. Some clones in this sample may be carry-over from other donors' samples. The CDR3 coding sequence is TGTGCCAGCAGGGGACTAGCGGGAGGCCCGAACTACAATGAGCAGTTCTTC. Translated: CASRGLAGGPNYNEQFF.